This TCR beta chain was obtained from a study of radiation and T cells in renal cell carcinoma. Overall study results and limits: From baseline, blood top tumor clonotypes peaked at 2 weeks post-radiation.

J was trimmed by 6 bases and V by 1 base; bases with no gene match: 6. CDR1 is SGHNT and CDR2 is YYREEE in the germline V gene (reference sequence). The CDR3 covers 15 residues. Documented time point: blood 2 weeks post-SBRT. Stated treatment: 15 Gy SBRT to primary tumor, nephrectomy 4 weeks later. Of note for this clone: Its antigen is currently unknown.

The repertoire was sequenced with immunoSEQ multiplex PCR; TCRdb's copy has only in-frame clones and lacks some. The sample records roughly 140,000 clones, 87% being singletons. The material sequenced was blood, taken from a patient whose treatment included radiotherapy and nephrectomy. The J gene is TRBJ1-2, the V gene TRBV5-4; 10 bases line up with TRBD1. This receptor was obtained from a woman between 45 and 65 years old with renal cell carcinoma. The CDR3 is CASSLKGQGYHGYTF. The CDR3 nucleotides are TGTGCCAGCAGCTTGAAGGGACAGGGGTATCATGGCTACACCTTC.